This T cell receptor (beta chain) derives from a study of Ad26.COV2.S vaccination and SARS-CoV-2 variants. For the study at large: This donor came from the COV1001 trial of Ad26.COV2.S. The authors gave Ad26.COV2.S intramuscularly, either once or twice 56 days apart.

Using immunoSEQ multiplex PCR, the repertoire was profiled, and TCRdb retains in-frame clones only, with some absent. The sample lists about half a million clones, approximately 90% occurring once. Germline trimming cut 3 bases from V and 4 bases from J; bases unmatched to any gene: 12. Per the germline V gene, CDR1 is SQVTM and CDR2 is ANQGSEA. The CDR3 loop spans 15 amino acids. Treatment reported: around 19 received Ad26.COV2.S at low or high dose, single or two shots; several received placebo; per-sample allocation not given. Repertoires come from day 63 after the first vaccine or placebo injection. The donor's status was that of an adult aged 18-55 years in Boston. The vaccine antigen was prefusion-stabilized Wuhan SARS-CoV-2 spike.

The rearrangement links TRBV29-1 to TRBJ2-7; 7 bases fit TRBD1. This receptor was taken from a person aged 18 to 65 who received the Ad26.COV2.S COVID-19 vaccine or a placebo. Sequencing used peripheral blood, obtained in a trial of Ad26.COV2.S vaccine versus placebo. CDR3 amino acids: CSVESVGTVAYEQYF. In DNA, the CDR3 is TGCAGCGTTGAGAGTGTTGGGACAGTAGCGTACGAGCAGTACTTC.